A selection of T cell receptor beta chains follows, all from one sample in a study of T cells in localized non-small cell lung cancer. Only in-frame clones appear in the TCRdb table, and some are missing; sequencing was by immunoSEQ multiplex PCR. The sample consists of 12,000 to 15,000 clones, around nine tenths of them appearing once. The sequenced sample was peripheral blood mononuclear cells, obtained before any cancer treatment. The source of these receptors is a man aged 35 to 69 with stage III lung adenocarcinoma. The CDR3 runs from the conserved cysteine through the conserved F or W. The D gene is left open where the match is weak. Clone sizes are given selectively: once, few, many, or a class where the clone is expanded.

D: TRBD1; V: TRBV19; size: .; J: TRBJ2-7; DNA: TGTGCCAGTAGTATAGGACAGGGGTCAACCTACGAGCAGTACTTC; CDR3: CASSIGQGSTYEQYF
D: .; V: TRBV6-5; size: .; J: TRBJ1-5; DNA: TGTGCCAGCAGTTACACCTACAATCAGCCCCAGCATTTT; CDR3: CASSYTYNQPQHF
D: TRBD2; V: TRBV14; size: .; J: TRBJ2-5; DNA: TGTGCCAGCAGCCCACTAGCGGGAGGGACCCAAGAGACCCAGTACTTC; CDR3: CASSPLAGGTQETQYF
D: TRBD2; V: TRBV6-5; size: medium-sized; J: TRBJ2-3; DNA: TGTGCCAGCAGTCACGGGAGGGAGGCAGATACGCAGTATTTT; CDR3: CASSHGREADTQYF
D: .; V: TRBV9; size: few; J: TRBJ2-7; DNA: TGTGCCAGCAGCGTAAGTATACGGGACGAGCAGTACTTC; CDR3: CASSVSIRDEQYF
D: TRBD1; V: TRBV6-1; size: .; J: TRBJ1-5; DNA: TGTGCCAGCAGTGACAACAGGGGGCCGCAGCCCCAGCATTTT; CDR3: CASSDNRGPQPQHF
D: .; V: TRBV5-8; size: .; J: TRBJ1-5; DNA: TGTGCCAGCAGTCTATGGGGTGGGCCCCAGCATTTT; CDR3: CASSLWGGPQHF
D: .; V: TRBV5-1; size: .; J: TRBJ2-3; DNA: TGCGCCAGCAGCAGGGACAGCACAGATACGCAGTATTTT; CDR3: CASSRDSTDTQYF
D: .; V: TRBV4-1; size: .; J: TRBJ1-4; DNA: TGCGCCAGCAGCCAACCCCTATCGGCGATCACTAATGAAAAACTGTTTTTT; CDR3: CASSQPLSAITNEKLFF
D: TRBD1; V: TRBV28; size: .; J: TRBJ2-2; DNA: TGTGCCAGCAGTTCCGGGACAGGGGTAACCGGGGAGCTGTTTTTT; CDR3: CASSSGTGVTGELFF
D: TRBD1; V: TRBV9; size: .; J: TRBJ2-2; DNA: TGTGCCAGCAGCGACTGGGACAGGGGAGGCACCGGGGAGCTGTTTTTT; CDR3: CASSDWDRGGTGELFF
D: .; V: TRBV11-2; size: .; J: TRBJ2-3; DNA: TGTGCCAGCAGCTTTGGCGCAGATACGCAGTATTTT; CDR3: CASSFGADTQYF
D: TRBD2; V: TRBV7-3; size: .; J: TRBJ2-3; DNA: TGTGCCAGCAGCCTAGCGGGAAGGGATACGCAGTATTTT; CDR3: CASSLAGRDTQYF
D: .; V: TRBV7-2; size: .; J: TRBJ2-3; DNA: TGTGCCAGCAGCTTCCCCGTGGTGGGATGGGACGATACGCAGTATTTT; CDR3: CASSFPVVGWDDTQYF
D: .; V: TRBV10-3; size: .; J: TRBJ2-5; DNA: TGTGCCATCAGTGGAACAGGGTTGGAGACCCAGTACTTC; CDR3: CAISGTGLETQYF
D: .; V: TRBV6-6; size: .; J: TRBJ2-7; DNA: TGTGCCAGCAGTGACCGGCACTCCTCCTACGAGCAGTACTTC; CDR3: CASSDRHSSYEQYF
D: TRBD1; V: TRBV7-9; size: .; J: TRBJ1-5; DNA: TGTGCCAGCAGCCCATCCGGGACAGTTAGCAATCAGCCCCAGCATTTT; CDR3: CASSPSGTVSNQPQHF
D: TRBD1; V: TRBV28; size: .; J: TRBJ1-1; DNA: TGTGCCAGCAGCCTTACAGGGGGCACTGAAGCTTTCTTT; CDR3: CASSLTGGTEAFF
D: .; V: TRBV7-8; size: .; J: TRBJ2-7; DNA: TGTGCCAGCAGCTTGCAGATCCCTGGAGAGCAGTACTTC; CDR3: CASSLQIPGEQYF
D: .; V: TRBV7-8; size: once; J: TRBJ1-4; DNA: TGTGCCAGCAGCTTAGGGCGTGGCGGCCGGGGGGAAAAACTGTTTTTT; CDR3: CASSLGRGGRGEKLFF
D: .; V: TRBV30; size: .; J: TRBJ1-1; DNA: TGTGCCTGGAGTAAGGGTGAGGAGGGACGAGTGAACACTGAAGCTTTCTTT; CDR3: CAWSKGEEGRVNTEAFF
D: .; V: TRBV5-1; size: .; J: TRBJ2-2; DNA: TGCGCCAGCAGCGCCAAAGTGGGGTACACCGGGGAGCTGTTTTTT; CDR3: CASSAKVGYTGELFF
D: .; V: TRBV6-5; size: .; J: TRBJ2-5; DNA: TGTGCCAGCAGCCGGAAGCCGGGGAGAGAGACCCAGTACTTC; CDR3: CASSRKPGRETQYF
D: TRBD1; V: TRBV25-1; size: .; J: TRBJ2-1; DNA: TGTGCCAGCAGTGCCCGGGACAGGGAGCAGTTCTTC; CDR3: CASSARDREQFF
D: .; V: TRBV7-8; size: .; J: TRBJ2-7; DNA: TGTGCCAGCAGCCCAGGACAGTCCTACGAGCAGTACTTC; CDR3: CASSPGQSYEQYF
D: .; V: TRBV5-5; size: .; J: TRBJ1-1; DNA: TGTGCCAGCAGCTTAGGGGAGAACACTGAAGCTTTCTTT; CDR3: CASSLGENTEAFF
D: .; V: TRBV11-2; size: .; J: TRBJ2-7; DNA: TGTGCCAGCAGTCCCGGCCCGACCTACGAGCAGTACTTC; CDR3: CASSPGPTYEQYF
D: .; V: TRBV19; size: .; J: TRBJ1-1; DNA: TGTGCCAGTAGTATCGACACCAACACTGAAGCTTTCTTT; CDR3: CASSIDTNTEAFF
D: .; V: TRBV19; size: .; J: TRBJ2-5; DNA: TGTGCCAGTAGTATGTCCAGACCACCGGGCGAGACCCAGTACTTC; CDR3: CASSMSRPPGETQYF
D: .; V: TRBV28; size: .; J: TRBJ1-1; DNA: TGTGCCAGCAGTTTAGGCCGGGTTAACACTGAAGCTTTCTTT; CDR3: CASSLGRVNTEAFF
D: TRBD2; V: TRBV4-2; size: .; J: TRBJ2-3; DNA: TGTGCCAGCAGCAAGCTAGCGGGGTCTAGCACAGATACGCAGTATTTT; CDR3: CASSKLAGSSTDTQYF
D: TRBD1; V: TRBV27; size: .; J: TRBJ2-5; DNA: TGTGCCAGCAGTACCTTGTACAGGGGGCGCCCGGAGACCCAGTACTTC; CDR3: CASSTLYRGRPETQYF
D: TRBD1; V: TRBV5-5; size: .; J: TRBJ2-7; DNA: TGTGCCAGCAGCTTGATTGGGACAGGGAGGGACGAGCAGTACTTC; CDR3: CASSLIGTGRDEQYF
D: .; V: TRBV19; size: .; J: TRBJ1-5; DNA: TGTGCCAGTCTACTGGGACCTTTTAGCAATCAGCCCCAGCATTTT; CDR3: CASLLGPFSNQPQHF
D: TRBD1; V: TRBV28; size: once; J: TRBJ1-1; DNA: TGTGCCAGCAGTGGGACAGGGGGTAAAGCTTTCTTT; CDR3: CASSGTGGKAFF
D: .; V: TRBV4-2; size: .; J: TRBJ2-3; DNA: TGTGCCAGCAGCCAAGTTCCCAGCGCCCCGCAGTATTTT; CDR3: CASSQVPSAPQYF
D: .; V: TRBV7-9; size: .; J: TRBJ1-1; DNA: TGTGCCAGCAGCTTAAGGGCTGAAGCTTTCTTT; CDR3: CASSLRAEAFF
D: .; V: TRBV19; size: .; J: TRBJ2-3; DNA: TGTGCCAGTATTGGAGATACGCAGTATTTT; CDR3: CASIGDTQYF
D: .; V: TRBV5-5; size: .; J: TRBJ2-1; DNA: TGTGCCAGCAGCTTCAGCGGTAGTTACAATGAGCAGTTCTTC; CDR3: CASSFSGSYNEQFF
D: TRBD2; V: TRBV10-3; size: .; J: TRBJ2-1; DNA: TGTGCCATCAGTGAGTCGATGGGGGGGAACCCCTACAATGAGCAGTTCTTC; CDR3: CAISESMGGNPYNEQFF
D: .; V: TRBV5-4; size: .; J: TRBJ1-1; DNA: TGTGCCAGCAGCTTGGCCGGTCACAGACTGAACACTGAAGCTTTCTTT; CDR3: CASSLAGHRLNTEAFF
D: .; V: TRBV30; size: .; J: TRBJ2-5; DNA: TGTGCCTGGAGCAGGCCGGGGGTGCGTGAGCAGTACTTC; CDR3: CAWSRPGVREQYF
D: .; V: TRBV18; size: .; J: TRBJ2-1; DNA: TGTGCCAGCTCAACACGGGACAGTGGAGGGTTTTCCTACAATGAGCAGTTCTTC; CDR3: CASSTRDSGGFSYNEQFF
D: .; V: TRBV27; size: .; J: TRBJ1-5; DNA: TGTGCCAGCAGCCTGACCCCGAGTCAGCCCCAGCATTTT; CDR3: CASSLTPSQPQHF
D: .; V: TRBV30; size: once; J: TRBJ1-2; DNA: TGTGCCTGGAGTGTTTTGAACTATGGCTACACCTTC; CDR3: CAWSVLNYGYTF